The T cell receptor (beta chain) under discussion was sequenced for a study of blood T cell repertoires in COVID-19. Study details: T cells, B-cell-depleted T cells, or PBMCs supplied cDNA or gDNA.

Germline V CDR1 and CDR2: SQVTM, ANQGSEA. V shed 0 bases, J shed 6 bases, and the junction held 8 bases outside the gene matches. CDR3 length equals 16 residues. Here immunoSEQ multiplex PCR was the method, and the copy in TCRdb shows in-frame clones only, minus some. The sample records approximately 270,000 clones, around 86% being singletons. V usage is TRBV29-1 and J usage is TRBJ2-1, with 10 nucleotides matching TRBD2. Sequencing was done on a sample of peripheral blood. This TCR derives from a man in his forties with active or convalescent COVID-19. The CDR3 spells CSVEEGLAGVVNEQFF. DNA of the CDR3: TGCAGCGTTGAAGAGGGCCTAGCGGGAGTTGTCAATGAGCAGTTCTTC.